This TCR beta chain was identified during a study of CD8+ T cells in alopecia areata. Worth noting for this clone: What it binds is not known.

Both CD4+ and CD8+ T cells were separated by sorting PBMCs. V was cut by 1 base and J by 6 bases, with 13 bases left in between. This CDR3 has 15 amino acids. From germline, CDR1 is SGHVS and CDR2 FQNEAQ. Study-level points and caveats: Mice showed TCR sharing more clearly than patients did, possibly owing to HLA. Scalp sequencing also captures normal skin's resident alphabeta T cells. Compared with normal scalp, lesional scalp had higher clonality and more expanded CD8+ clones.

RNA was extracted and reverse transcribed into cDNA as the sequencing template. Assay: immunoSEQ multiplex PCR; the TCRdb copy retains only in-frame clones and omits some. Of 120,000 to 150,000 clones listed, roughly 58% are singletons. This receptor was obtained from a human donor in good health. The chain uses TRBV7-8 and TRBJ2-1; D remains ambiguous. The sequencing input was CD8+ T cells sorted from blood. CDR3 bases: TGTGCCAGCAGCTTAGGGCCTAAAAACAGCAATGAGCAGTTCTTC. It encodes CASSLGPKNSNEQFF.